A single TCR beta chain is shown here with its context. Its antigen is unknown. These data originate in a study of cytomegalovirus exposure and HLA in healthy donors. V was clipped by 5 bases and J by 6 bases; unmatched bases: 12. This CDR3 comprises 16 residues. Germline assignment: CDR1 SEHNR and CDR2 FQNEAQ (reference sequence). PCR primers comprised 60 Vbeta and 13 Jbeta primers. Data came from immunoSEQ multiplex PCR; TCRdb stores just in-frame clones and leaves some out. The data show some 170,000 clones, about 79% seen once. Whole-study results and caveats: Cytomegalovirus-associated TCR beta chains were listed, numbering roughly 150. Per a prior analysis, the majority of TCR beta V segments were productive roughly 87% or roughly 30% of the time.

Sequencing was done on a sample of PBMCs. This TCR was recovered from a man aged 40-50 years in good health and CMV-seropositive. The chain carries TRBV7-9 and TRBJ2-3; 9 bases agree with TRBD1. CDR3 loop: CASSPQRGQGYDTQYF. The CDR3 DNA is TGTGCCAGCAGCCCCCAGAGGGGACAGGGATACGATACGCAGTATTTT.